This TCR beta chain was obtained from a study of beta chain features in type 1 diabetes. The study reverse transcribed the entire isolated RNA, so it sequenced expressed TCRB transcripts. TCRdb keeps only in-frame clones here, not all; method: immunoSEQ multiplex PCR. The repertoire holds about 160,000 clones, with 8% to 8.5% as singletons. As to this clone: Its antigen is not identified.

Overall study findings and caveats: Although PCR might favor shorter templates, it would do so equally in patients and controls. Type 1 diabetes patients showed a moderate but significant shortening of TCRB CDR3s in all four CD4+ subsets.

Trimming cost V 2 bases and J 8 bases, with 15 bases left between them. CDR3 length: 14 amino acids. Germline V lookup: CDR1 MGHDK, CDR2 SYGVNS. The clonotype comes from a woman aged 18 to 35 with type 1 diabetes. The V gene is TRBV25-1, the J gene TRBJ1-2; D call uncertain. Specimen: central memory CD4+ T cells from blood. The CDR3 sequence is CASSETGGRGGYTF. CDR3 nucleotides: TGTGCCAGCAGTGAAACGGGAGGACGAGGCGGCTACACCTTC.